A single sample gave rise to the 8 T cell receptor beta chains below, sequenced in a study of shared clonotypes between healthy human individuals. Using immunoSEQ multiplex PCR, the repertoire was profiled, and TCRdb retains in-frame clones only, with some absent. The table records about 580,000 clones, 95% to 98% of them present only once. Naive CD8 cells lacked CD45RO, underwent positive selection for CCR7 and left out terminally differentiated effector memory CD45RA+ cells. Sequencing was performed on naive CD8+ T cells sorted from blood. All receptors derive from a young man in good health.

J is TRBJ2-3 and V is TRBV6-4; D assignment may be TRBD1 or TRBD2 (5 bases each). The V and J ends lost 4 bases and 5 bases respectively, with 16 bases between them. The germline V gene encodes CDR1 MRHNA and CDR2 SNTAGT. The CDR3 loop spans 15 amino acids. The CDR3 loop reads CASSAEFRGVDTQYF. CDR3 bases: TGTGCCAGCAGTGCAGAATTTAGGGGAGTAGATACGCAGTATTTT.

The rearrangement uses TRBV9 and TRBJ2-1, with 7 bases matching TRBD1. V was pared by 1 base and J by 3 bases, with 13 bases of the junction left unmatched. The V gene's germline CDR1 is SGDLS and CDR2 YYNGEE. The CDR3 length is 18 residues. DNA for the CDR3: TGTGCCAGCAGCGTATCGGGTGTAGAAGGGACAGTCTACAATGAGCAGTTCTTC. Its translation is CASSVSGVEGTVYNEQFF.

The chain carries TRBV28 and TRBJ2-7; the D gene is possibly TRBD2 (5 bases). This CDR3 comprises 14 residues. V was clipped by 1 base and J by 3 bases, with 10 bases between them. In germline, CDR1 is MDHEN, CDR2 SYDVKM. CDR3 in amino acids: CASSLSSGNYEQYF. CDR3 nucleotides: TGTGCCAGCAGTTTATCCAGCGGAAACTACGAGCAGTACTTC.

On this clone: Other DNA sequences in this specimen translate into the identical CDR3. This rearrangement joins TRBV5-6 to TRBJ2-7, with a weak D call TRBD1 (6 bases). The germline V and J ends were trimmed by 0 bases and 4 bases, with 8 bases remaining between them. CDR3 length equals 13 residues. In germline, CDR1 is SGHDT, CDR2 YYEEEE. CDR3 protein: CASSLGGPYEQYF. CDR3 sequence (DNA): TGTGCCAGCAGCTTGGGGGGGCCTTACGAGCAGTACTTC.

The chain recombines TRBV11-2 with TRBJ2-2; D is perhaps TRBD1 (5 bases). V was cut by 5 bases and J by 0 bases, with 13 bases left in between. CDR1 is SGHAT and CDR2 is FQNNGV in the germline V gene. The CDR3 totals 16 residues. Here the CDR3 reads CASSPVTGANTGELFF. The CDR3 coding sequence is TGTGCCAGCAGCCCAGTCACAGGAGCGAACACCGGGGAGCTGTTTTTT.

This chain links TRBV18 with TRBJ2-3, with D tentatively TRBD1 (5 bases). The CDR3 totals 13 residues. The V gene lost 4 bases and the J gene lost 2 bases, with 7 bases spanning the gap. Germline V lookup: CDR1 KGHSH, CDR2 LQKENI. In DNA form, the CDR3 reads TGTGCCAGCTCACGGGGCCCCACAGATACGCAGTATTTT. It yields the protein CASSRGPTDTQYF.

This chain's CDR3 is CASSQGVNTGELFF. CDR3 sequence (DNA): TGTGCCAGCAGCCAAGGAGTAAACACCGGGGAGCTGTTTTTT. This rearrangement joins TRBV27 to TRBJ2-2; D gene uncertain. Trimming pared 6 bases from V and 2 bases from J, leaving 10 bases between. Per the germline V gene, CDR1 is MNHEY and CDR2 is SMNVEV (reference sequence). The CDR3 has 14 residues.

The chain carries TRBV10-1 and TRBJ2-5, with 10 bases lining up with TRBD2. Germline V gene sequence: CDR1 WNHNN, CDR2 SYGVQD (reference sequence). J lost 5 bases, V lost 3 bases, and 12 bases had no gene match. The length of the CDR3 is 17 residues. Here the CDR3 reads CASSDFGLAEPRETQYF. The CDR3 nucleotides read TGCGCCAGCAGTGACTTCGGACTAGCGGAACCCCGGGAGACCCAGTACTTC.